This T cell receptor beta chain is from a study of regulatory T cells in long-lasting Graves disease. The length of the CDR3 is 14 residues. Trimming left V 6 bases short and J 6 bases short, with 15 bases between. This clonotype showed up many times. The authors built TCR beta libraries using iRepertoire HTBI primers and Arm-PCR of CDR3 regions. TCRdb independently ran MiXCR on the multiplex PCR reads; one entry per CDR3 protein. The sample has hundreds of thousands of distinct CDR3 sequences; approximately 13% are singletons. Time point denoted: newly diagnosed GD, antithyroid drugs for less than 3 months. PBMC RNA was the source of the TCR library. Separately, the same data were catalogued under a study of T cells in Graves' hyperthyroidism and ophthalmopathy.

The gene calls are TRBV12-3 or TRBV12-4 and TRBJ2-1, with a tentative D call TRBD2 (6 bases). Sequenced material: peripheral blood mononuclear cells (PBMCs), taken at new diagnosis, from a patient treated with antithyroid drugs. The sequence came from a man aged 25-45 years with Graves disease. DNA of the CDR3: TGTGCCAGCAGAAATGCCGTACTAGCCAATGAGCAGTTCTTC. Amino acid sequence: CASRNAVLANEQFF.